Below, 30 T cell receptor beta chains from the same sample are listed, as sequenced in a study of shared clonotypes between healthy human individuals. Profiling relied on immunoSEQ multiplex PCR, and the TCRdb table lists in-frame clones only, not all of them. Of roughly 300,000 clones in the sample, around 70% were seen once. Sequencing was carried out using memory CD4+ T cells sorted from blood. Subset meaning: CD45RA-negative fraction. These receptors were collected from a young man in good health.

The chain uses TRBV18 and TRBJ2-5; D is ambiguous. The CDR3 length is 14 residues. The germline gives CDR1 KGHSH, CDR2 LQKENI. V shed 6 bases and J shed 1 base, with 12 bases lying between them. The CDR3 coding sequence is TGTGCCAGCTCCCCAGCCCCCTCCCAAGAGACCCAGTACTTC. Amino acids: CASSPAPSQETQYF. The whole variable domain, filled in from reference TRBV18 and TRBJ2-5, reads NAGVMQNPRHLVRRRGQEARLRCSPMKGHSHVYWYRQLPEEGLKFMVYLQKENIIDESGMPKERFSAEFPKEGPSILRIQQVVRGDSAAYFCASSPAPSQETQYFGPGTRLLVL.

This chain's CDR3 is CAISEGVAGVEDTQYF. CDR3 DNA: TGTGCCATCAGTGAGGGAGTAGCGGGAGTGGAAGATACGCAGTATTTT. The chain links TRBV10-3 to TRBJ2-3, with 9 bases lining up with TRBD2. Trimming took 2 bases from V and 5 from J; bases not matched to a gene: 8. Germline loops: CDR1 ENHRY, CDR2 SYGVKD. The CDR3 contains 16 residues.

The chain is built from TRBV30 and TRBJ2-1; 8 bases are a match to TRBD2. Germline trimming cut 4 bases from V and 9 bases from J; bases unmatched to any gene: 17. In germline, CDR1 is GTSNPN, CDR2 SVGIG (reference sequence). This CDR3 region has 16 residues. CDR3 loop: CAWMGGGTFLPSEQFF. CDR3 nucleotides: TGTGCCTGGATGGGCGGGGGGACTTTTCTCCCCAGTGAGCAGTTCTTC.

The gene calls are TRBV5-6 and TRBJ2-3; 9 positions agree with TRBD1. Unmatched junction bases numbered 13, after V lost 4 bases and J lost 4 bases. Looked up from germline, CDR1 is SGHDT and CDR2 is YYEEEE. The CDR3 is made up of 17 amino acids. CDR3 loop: CASSQNPGQGGADTQYF. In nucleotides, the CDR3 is TGTGCCAGCAGCCAGAACCCGGGACAGGGTGGTGCAGATACGCAGTATTTT.

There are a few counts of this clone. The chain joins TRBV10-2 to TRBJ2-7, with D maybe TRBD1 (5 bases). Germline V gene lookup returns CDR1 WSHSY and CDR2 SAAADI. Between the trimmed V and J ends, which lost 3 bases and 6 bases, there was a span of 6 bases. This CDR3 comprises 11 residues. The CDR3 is CASSDRAEQYF. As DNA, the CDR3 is TGCGCCAGCAGTGACAGGGCCGAGCAGTACTTC.

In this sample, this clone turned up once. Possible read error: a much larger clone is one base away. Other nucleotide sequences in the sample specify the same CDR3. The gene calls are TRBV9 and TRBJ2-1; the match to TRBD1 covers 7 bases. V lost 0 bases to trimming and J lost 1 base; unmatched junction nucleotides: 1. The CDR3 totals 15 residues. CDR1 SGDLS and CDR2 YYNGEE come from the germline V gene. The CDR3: CASSVEGASYNEQFF. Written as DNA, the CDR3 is TGTGCCAGCAGCGTAGAGGGGGCGTCCTACAATGAGCAGTTCTTC.

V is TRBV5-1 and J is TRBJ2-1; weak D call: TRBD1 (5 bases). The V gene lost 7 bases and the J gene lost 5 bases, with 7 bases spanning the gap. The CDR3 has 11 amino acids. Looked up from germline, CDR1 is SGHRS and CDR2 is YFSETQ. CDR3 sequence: CASRQNNEQFF. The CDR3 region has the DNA TGCGCCAGCCGACAGAACAATGAGCAGTTCTTC.

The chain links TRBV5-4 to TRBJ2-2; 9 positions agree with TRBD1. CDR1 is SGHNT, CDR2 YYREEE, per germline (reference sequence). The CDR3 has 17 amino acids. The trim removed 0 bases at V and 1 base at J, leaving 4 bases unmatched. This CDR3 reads CASSLAWGQGNTGELFF. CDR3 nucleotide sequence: TGTGCCAGCAGCTTGGCGTGGGGACAGGGGAACACCGGGGAGCTGTTTTTT.

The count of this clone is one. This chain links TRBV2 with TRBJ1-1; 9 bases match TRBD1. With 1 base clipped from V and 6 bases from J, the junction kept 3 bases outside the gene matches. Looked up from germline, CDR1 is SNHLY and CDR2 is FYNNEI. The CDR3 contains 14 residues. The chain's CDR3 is CASSEEQGAAEAFF. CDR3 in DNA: TGTGCCAGCAGTGAAGAACAGGGGGCTGCTGAAGCTTTCTTT.

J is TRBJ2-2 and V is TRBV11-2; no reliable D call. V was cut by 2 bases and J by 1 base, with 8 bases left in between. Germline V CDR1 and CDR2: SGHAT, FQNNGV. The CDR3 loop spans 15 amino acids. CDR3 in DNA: TGTGCCAGCAGCTTATGGACCTTGAACACCGGGGAGCTGTTTTTT. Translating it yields CASSLWTLNTGELFF.

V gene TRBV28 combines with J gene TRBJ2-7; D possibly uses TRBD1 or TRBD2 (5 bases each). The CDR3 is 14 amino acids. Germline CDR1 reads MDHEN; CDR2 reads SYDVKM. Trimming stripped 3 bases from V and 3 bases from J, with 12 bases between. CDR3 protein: CASSFLGENYEQYF. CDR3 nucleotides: TGTGCCAGCAGTTTTCTGGGGGAGAACTACGAGCAGTACTTC.

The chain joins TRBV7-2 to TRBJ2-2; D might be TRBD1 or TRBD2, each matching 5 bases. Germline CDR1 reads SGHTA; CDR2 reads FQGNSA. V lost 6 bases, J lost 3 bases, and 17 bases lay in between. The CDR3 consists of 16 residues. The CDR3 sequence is CASSPGPAAYTGELFF. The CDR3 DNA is TGTGCCAGCAGTCCGGGACCCGCCGCGTACACCGGGGAGCTGTTTTTT.

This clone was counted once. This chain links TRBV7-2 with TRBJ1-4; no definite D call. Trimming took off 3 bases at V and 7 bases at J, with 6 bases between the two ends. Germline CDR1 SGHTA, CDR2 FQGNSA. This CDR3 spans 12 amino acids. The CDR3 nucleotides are TGTGCCAGCAGCTTGGTGGCTGAAAAACTGTTTTTT. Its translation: CASSLVAEKLFF. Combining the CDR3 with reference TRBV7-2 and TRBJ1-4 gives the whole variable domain GAGVSQSPSNKVTEKGKDVELRCDPISGHTALYWYRQSLGQGLEFLIYFQGNSAPDKSGLPSDRFSAERTGGSVSTLTIQRTQQEDSAVYLCASSLVAEKLFFGSGTQLSVL.

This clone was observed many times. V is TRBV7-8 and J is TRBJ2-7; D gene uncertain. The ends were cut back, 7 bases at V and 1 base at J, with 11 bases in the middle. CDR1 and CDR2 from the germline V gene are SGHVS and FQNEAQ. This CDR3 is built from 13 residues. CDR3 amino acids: CASTSRASYEQYF. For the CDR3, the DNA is TGTGCCAGCACCTCAAGGGCATCCTACGAGCAGTACTTC.

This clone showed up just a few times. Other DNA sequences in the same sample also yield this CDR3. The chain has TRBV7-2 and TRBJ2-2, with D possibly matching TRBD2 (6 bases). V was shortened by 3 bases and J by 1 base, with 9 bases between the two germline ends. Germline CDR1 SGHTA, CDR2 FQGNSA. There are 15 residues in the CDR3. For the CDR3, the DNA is TGTGCCAGCAGCTTGGGACTCCTGAACACCGGGGAGCTGTTTTTT. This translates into CASSLGLLNTGELFF.

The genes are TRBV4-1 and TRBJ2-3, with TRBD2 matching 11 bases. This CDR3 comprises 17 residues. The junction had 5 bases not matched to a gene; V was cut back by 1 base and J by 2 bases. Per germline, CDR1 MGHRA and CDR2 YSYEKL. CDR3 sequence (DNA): TGCGCCAGCAGCCAAGCCGGGACTAGCGGACTCACAGATACGCAGTATTTT. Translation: CASSQAGTSGLTDTQYF.

The CDR3 here is CASSLELAGYNEQFF. The CDR3 DNA follows: TGTGCCAGCAGCTTAGAACTAGCGGGGTACAATGAGCAGTTCTTC. The gene calls are TRBV7-2 and TRBJ2-1; 10 positions agree with TRBD2. The CDR3 is made up of 15 amino acids. V was pared by 1 base and J by 4 bases, with 1 base of the junction left unmatched. Germline lookup yields CDR1 SGHTA and CDR2 FQGNSA.

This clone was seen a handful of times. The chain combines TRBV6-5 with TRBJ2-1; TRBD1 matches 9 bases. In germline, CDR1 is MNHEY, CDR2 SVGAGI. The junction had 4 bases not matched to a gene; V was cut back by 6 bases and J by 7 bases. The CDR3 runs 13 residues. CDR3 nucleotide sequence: TGTGCCAGCAGCTTGACAGGGGGGAATGAGCAGTTCTTC. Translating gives CASSLTGGNEQFF.

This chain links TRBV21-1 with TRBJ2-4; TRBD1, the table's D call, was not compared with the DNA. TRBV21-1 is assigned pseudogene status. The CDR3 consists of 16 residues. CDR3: CASSTGDRGTKNIQYF. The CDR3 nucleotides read TGTGCCAGCAGCACGGGGGACAGGGGGACCAAAAACATTCAGTACTTC.

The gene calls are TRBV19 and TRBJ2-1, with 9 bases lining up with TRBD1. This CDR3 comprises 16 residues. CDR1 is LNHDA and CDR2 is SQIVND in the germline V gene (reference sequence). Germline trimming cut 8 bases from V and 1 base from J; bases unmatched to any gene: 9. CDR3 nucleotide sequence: TGTGCCAGTGAACAGTGGGGGACAGGGTCCTACAATGAGCAGTTCTTC. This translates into CASEQWGTGSYNEQFF.

The CDR3 region is CASSTSGSDTQYF. In nucleotides, the CDR3 is TGTGCCAGCAGCACCAGCGGGAGCGATACGCAGTATTTT. This rearrangement joins TRBV7-9 to TRBJ2-3; 8 bases line up with TRBD2. The V gene end was trimmed by 5 bases and the J gene end by 6 bases; junction bases not matched to a gene: 4. Germline loops: CDR1 SEHNR, CDR2 FQNEAQ (reference sequence). The CDR3 has 13 amino acids.

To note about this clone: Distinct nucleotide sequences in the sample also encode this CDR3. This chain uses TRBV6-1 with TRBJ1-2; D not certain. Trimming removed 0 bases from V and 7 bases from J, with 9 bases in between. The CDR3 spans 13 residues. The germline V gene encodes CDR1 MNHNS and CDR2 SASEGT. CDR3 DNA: TGTGCCAGCAGTGAAGCCCCGGGCCTTGGCTACACCTTC. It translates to CASSEAPGLGYTF.

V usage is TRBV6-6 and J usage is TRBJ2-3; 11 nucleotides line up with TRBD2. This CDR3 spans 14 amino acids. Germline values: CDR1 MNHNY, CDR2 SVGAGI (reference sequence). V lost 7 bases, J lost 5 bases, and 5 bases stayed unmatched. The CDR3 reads CASNLAGGLDTQYF. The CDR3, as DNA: TGTGCCAGCAACTTAGCGGGAGGGCTAGATACGCAGTATTTT.

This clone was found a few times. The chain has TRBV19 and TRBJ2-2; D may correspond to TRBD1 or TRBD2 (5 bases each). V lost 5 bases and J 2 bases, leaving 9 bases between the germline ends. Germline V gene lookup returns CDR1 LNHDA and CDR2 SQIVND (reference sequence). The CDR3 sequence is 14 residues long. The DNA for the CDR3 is TGTGCCAGTAGTTGGGGGAGAAACACCGGGGAGCTGTTTTTT. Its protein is CASSWGRNTGELFF.

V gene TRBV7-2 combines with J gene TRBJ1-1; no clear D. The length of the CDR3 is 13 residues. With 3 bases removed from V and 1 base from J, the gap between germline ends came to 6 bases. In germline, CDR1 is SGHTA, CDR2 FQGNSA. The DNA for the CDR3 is TGTGCCAGCAGCTTCGGCAGGAACACTGAAGCTTTCTTT. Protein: CASSFGRNTEAFF.

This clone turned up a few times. In DNA form, the CDR3 reads TGTGCCAGTTGGTACGGGGGTAACGGCTACACCTTC. It is translated as CASWYGGNGYTF. This chain uses TRBV2 with TRBJ1-2, with TRBD1 as a possible D gene (5 bases). This CDR3 has 12 amino acids. Between the trimmed V and J ends, which lost 9 bases and 8 bases, there was a span of 16 bases. Germline V gene lookup returns CDR1 SNHLY and CDR2 FYNNEI. Full variable domain (rest looked up from reference TRBV2 and TRBJ1-2): EPEVTQTPSHQVTQMGQEVILRCVPISNHLYFYWYRQILGQKVEFLVSFYNNEISEKSEIFDDQFSVERPDGSNFTLKIRSTKLEDSAMYFCASWYGGNGYTFGSGTRLTVV.

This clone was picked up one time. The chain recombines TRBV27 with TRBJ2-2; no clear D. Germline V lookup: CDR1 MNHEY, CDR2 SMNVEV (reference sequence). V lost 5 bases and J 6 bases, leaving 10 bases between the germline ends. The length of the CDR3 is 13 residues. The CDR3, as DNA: TGTGCCAGCAGTGCCCCCGTTCCCGGGGAGCTGTTTTTT. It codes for CASSAPVPGELFF.

The CDR3 DNA sequence: TGTGCCAGTAAAAGGTCTAGCGGGAGGATAGACAATGAGCAGTTCTTC. Protein: CASKRSSGRIDNEQFF. This sequence joins TRBV19 and TRBJ2-1; 11 nucleotides agree with TRBD2. Germline V lookup: CDR1 LNHDA, CDR2 SQIVND (reference sequence). After removal of 7 bases from V and 5 bases from J, the junction contained 10 bases not matched to a gene. CDR3 size: 16 residues.

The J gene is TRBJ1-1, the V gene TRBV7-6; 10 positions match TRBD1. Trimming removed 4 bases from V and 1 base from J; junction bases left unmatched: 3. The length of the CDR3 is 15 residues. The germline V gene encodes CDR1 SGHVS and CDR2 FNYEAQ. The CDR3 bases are TGTGCCAGCAGCTCACGACAGGGGGCGAACACTGAAGCTTTCTTT. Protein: CASSSRQGANTEAFF.

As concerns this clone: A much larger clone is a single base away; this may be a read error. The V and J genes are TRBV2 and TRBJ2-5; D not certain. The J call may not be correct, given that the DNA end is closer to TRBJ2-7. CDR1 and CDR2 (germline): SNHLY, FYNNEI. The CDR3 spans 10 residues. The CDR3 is CASSDYEQYF. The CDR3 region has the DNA TGTGCCAGCAGTGACTACGAGCAGTACTTC.